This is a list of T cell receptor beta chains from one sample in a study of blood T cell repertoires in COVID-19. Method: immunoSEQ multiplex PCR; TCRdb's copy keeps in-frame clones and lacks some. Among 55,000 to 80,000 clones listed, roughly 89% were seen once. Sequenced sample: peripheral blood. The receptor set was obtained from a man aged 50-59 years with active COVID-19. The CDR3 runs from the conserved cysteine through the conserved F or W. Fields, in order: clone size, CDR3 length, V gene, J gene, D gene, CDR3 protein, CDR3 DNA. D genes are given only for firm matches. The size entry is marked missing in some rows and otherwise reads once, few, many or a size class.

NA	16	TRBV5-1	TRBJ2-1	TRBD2	CASSLTSGESYNEQFF	TGCGCCAGCAGCCTCACTAGCGGGGAGTCCTACAATGAGCAGTTCTTC
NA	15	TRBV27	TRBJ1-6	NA	CASSLGQAYNSPLHF	TGTGCCAGCAGTTTAGGCCAGGCCTATAATTCACCCCTCCACTTT
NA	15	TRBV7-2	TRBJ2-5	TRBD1	CASSLWPGGRETQYF	TGTGCCAGCAGCTTATGGCCAGGGGGTAGGGAGACCCAGTACTTC
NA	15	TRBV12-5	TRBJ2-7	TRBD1	CASGLVGQGVYEQYF	TGTGCTAGTGGTTTGGTAGGACAGGGGGTATACGAGCAGTACTTC
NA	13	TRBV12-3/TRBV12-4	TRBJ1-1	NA	CASRPGRNTEAFF	TGTGCCAGCAGACCCGGGAGAAACACTGAAGCTTTCTTT
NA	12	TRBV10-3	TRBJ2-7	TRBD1	CAMGQGADEQYF	TGTGCCATGGGACAGGGGGCGGACGAGCAGTACTTC
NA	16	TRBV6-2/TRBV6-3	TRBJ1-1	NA	CASSYSRQGRRTEAFF	TGTGCCAGCAGTTACTCAAGGCAGGGAAGACGGACTGAAGCTTTCTTT
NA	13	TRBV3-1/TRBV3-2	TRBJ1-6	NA	CASSPEGESPLHF	TGTGCCAGCAGCCCCGAAGGGGAATCACCCCTCCACTTT
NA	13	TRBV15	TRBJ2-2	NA	CATDPRGRGELFF	TGTGCCACCGATCCCAGGGGTCGCGGGGAGCTGTTTTTT
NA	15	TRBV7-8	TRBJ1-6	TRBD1	CASSPGTGQNSPLHF	TGTGCCAGCAGCCCCGGGACAGGGCAAAATTCACCCCTCCACTTT
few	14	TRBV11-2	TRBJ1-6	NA	CASRPQASNSPLHF	TGTGCCAGCAGACCACAGGCCAGCAATTCACCCCTCCACTTT
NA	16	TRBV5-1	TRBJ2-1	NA	CASSLAGLASYNEQFF	TGCGCCAGCAGCTTGGCCGGACTTGCCTCCTACAATGAGCAGTTCTTC
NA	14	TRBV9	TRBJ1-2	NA	CASSALGTFGGYTF	TGTGCCAGCAGCGCTCTCGGGACATTTGGAGGCTACACCTTC
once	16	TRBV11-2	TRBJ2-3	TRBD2	CASSRVWAGGPDTQYF	TGTGCCAGCAGCCGAGTGTGGGCGGGGGGGCCAGATACGCAGTATTTT
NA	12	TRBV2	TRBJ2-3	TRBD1	CASRDRPDTQYF	TGTGCCAGCAGGGACAGGCCAGATACGCAGTATTTT
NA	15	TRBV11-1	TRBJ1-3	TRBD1	CASSYTGGQGNTIYF	TGTGCCAGCAGCTACACCGGGGGACAGGGAAACACCATATATTTT
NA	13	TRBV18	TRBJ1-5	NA	CASQQGTDQPQHF	TGTGCCAGCCAACAGGGTACCGATCAGCCCCAGCATTTT
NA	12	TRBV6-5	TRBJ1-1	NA	CASIWGGTEAFF	TGTGCCAGCATATGGGGAGGAACTGAAGCTTTCTTT
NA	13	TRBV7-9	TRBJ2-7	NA	CASSSGLTYEQYF	TGTGCCAGCAGCTCCGGACTGACCTACGAGCAGTACTTC
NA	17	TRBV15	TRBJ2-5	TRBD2	CATSRDERAGVQETQYF	TGTGCCACCAGCAGAGATGAGCGAGCGGGGGTCCAAGAGACCCAGTACTTC
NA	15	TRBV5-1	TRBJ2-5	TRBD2	CASRLPAGGGETQYF	TGCGCCAGCAGATTGCCAGCGGGGGGCGGAGAGACCCAGTACTTC
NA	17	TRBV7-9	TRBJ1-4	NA	CASSLSQGTATNEKLFF	TGTGCCAGCAGCTTATCCCAGGGAACAGCAACTAATGAAAAACTGTTTTTT
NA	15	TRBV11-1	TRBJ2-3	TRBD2	CASSALAGGLDTQYF	TGTGCCAGCAGCGCCCTAGCGGGGGGGCTGGATACGCAGTATTTT
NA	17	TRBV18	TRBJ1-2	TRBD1	CASSPYTQQGINYGYTF	TGTGCCAGCTCACCGTACACACAACAGGGGATTAACTATGGCTACACCTTC
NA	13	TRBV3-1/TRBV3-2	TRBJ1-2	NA	CASSQGAGYGYTF	TGTGCCAGCAGCCAAGGGGCGGGTTATGGCTACACCTTC
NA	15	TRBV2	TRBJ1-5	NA	CASSPSKGGNQPQHF	TGTGCCAGCAGCCCGAGTAAGGGGGGCAATCAGCCCCAGCATTTT
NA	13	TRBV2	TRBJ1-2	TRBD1	CASSVRTGHGYTF	TGTGCCAGCAGCGTAAGGACAGGGCACGGCTACACCTTC
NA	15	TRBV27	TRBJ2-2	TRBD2	CASSPQGLFTGELFF	TGTGCCAGCAGTCCGCAGGGACTATTCACCGGGGAGCTGTTTTTT
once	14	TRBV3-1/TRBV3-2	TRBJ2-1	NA	CASSQGGLDPEQFF	TGTGCCAGCAGCCAAGGGGGCTTGGATCCTGAGCAGTTCTTC
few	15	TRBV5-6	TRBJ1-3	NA	CASSFTEGKRNTIYF	TGTGCCAGCAGCTTTACGGAGGGTAAAAGAAACACCATATATTTT
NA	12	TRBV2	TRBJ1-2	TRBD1	CASSGTGDRSTF	TGTGCCAGCAGTGGTACAGGGGACCGAAGCACCTTC
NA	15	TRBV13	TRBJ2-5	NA	CASSLRRTVQETQYF	TGTGCCAGCAGCCTCCGACGGACAGTACAAGAGACCCAGTACTTC